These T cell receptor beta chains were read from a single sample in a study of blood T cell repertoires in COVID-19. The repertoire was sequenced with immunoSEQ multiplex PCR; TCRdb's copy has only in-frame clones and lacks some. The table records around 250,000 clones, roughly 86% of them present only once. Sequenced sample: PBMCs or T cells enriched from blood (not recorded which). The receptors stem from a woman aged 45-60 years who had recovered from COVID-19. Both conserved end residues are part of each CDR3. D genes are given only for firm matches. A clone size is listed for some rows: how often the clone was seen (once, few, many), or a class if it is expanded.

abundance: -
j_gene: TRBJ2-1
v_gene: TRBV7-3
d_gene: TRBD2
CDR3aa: CASSLLAGGYNEQFF
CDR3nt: TGTGCCAGCAGCTTACTAGCGGGAGGCTACAATGAGCAGTTCTTC

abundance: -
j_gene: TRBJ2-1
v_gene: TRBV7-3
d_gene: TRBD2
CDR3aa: CASSLSLAGVNEQFF
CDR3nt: TGTGCCAGCAGCTTAAGTCTAGCGGGAGTCAATGAGCAGTTCTTC

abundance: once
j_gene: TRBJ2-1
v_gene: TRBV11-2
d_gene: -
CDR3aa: CASRQADRSYNEQFF
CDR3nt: TGTGCCAGCAGACAAGCGGATCGTTCCTACAATGAGCAGTTCTTC

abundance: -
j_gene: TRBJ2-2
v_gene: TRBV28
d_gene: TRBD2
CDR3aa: CASSSPLGRTGELFF
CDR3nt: TGTGCCAGCAGTAGCCCCCTCGGGAGGACCGGGGAGCTGTTTTTT

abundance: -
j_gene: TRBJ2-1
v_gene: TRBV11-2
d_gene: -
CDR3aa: CASSLGTEQFF
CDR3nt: TGTGCCAGCAGCTTAGGGACAGAGCAGTTCTTC

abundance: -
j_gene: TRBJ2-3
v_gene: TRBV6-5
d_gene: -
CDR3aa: CASRAYQTSTDTQYF
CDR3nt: TGTGCCAGCCGAGCTTATCAAACTAGCACAGATACGCAGTATTTT

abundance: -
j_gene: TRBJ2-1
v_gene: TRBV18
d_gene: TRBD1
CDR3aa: CASSPPGTGLLNEQFF
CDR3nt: TGTGCCAGCTCACCACCCGGGACAGGGCTGTTAAATGAGCAGTTCTTC

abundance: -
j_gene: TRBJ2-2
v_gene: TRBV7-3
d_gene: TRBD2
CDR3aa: CASRRAGDTGELFF
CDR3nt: TGTGCCAGCAGAAGGGCGGGAGACACCGGGGAGCTGTTTTTT

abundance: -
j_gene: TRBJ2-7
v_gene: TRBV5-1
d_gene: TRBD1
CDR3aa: CASAPGQSYEQYF
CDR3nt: TGCGCCAGCGCACCGGGACAGTCCTACGAGCAGTACTTC

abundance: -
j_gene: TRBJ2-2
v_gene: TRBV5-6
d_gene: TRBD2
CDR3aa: CASSLDGLAGVVGELFF
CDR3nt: TGTGCCAGCAGCTTGGATGGACTAGCGGGAGTTGTGGGGGAGCTGTTTTTT

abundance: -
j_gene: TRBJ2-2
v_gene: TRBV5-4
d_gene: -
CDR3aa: CASSFGSKNTGELFF
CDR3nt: TGTGCCAGCAGCTTCGGTTCCAAGAACACCGGGGAGCTGTTTTTT

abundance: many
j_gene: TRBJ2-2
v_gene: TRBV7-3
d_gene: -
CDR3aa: CASSPTGAGELFF
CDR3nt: TGTGCCAGCAGCCCCACAGGCGCCGGGGAGCTGTTTTTT

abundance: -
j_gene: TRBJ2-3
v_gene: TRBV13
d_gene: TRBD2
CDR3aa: CASSSRTSGRTDTQYF
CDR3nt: TGTGCCAGCAGCTCCCGGACTAGCGGGAGAACAGATACGCAGTATTTT

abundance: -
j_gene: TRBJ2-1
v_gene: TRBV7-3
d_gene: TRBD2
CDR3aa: CASSLIAGVLDEQFF
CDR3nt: TGTGCCAGCAGCTTAATAGCGGGAGTATTAGATGAGCAGTTCTTC

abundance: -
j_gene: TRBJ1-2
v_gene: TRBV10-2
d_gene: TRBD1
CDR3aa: CASRQGDYGYTF
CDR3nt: TGCGCCAGCCGCCAGGGGGACTATGGCTACACCTTC

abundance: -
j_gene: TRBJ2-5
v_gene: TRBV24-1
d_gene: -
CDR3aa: CATSESRRGGRETQYF
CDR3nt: TGTGCCACCAGTGAATCTCGGAGGGGCGGTCGAGAGACCCAGTACTTC

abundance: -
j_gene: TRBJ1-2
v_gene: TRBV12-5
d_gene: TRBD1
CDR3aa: CASGYPGQEVYGYTF
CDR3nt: TGTGCTAGTGGTTACCCGGGACAGGAAGTCTATGGCTACACCTTC

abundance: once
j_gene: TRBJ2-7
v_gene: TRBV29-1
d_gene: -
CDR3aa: CSVLTTYEQYF
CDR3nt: TGCAGCGTCCTTACCACATACGAGCAGTACTTC

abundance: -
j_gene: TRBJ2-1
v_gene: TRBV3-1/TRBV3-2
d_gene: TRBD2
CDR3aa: CASSQVSTSGSDEQFF
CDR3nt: TGTGCCAGCAGCCAAGTATCGACTAGCGGGAGCGATGAGCAGTTCTTC

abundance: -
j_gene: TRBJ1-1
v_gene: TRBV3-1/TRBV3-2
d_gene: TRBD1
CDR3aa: CASSQWTGNTEAFF
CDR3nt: TGTGCCAGCAGCCAATGGACAGGGAACACTGAAGCTTTCTTT

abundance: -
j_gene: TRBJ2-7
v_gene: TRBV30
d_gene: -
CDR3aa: CAWSIRLGHHEQYF
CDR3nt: TGTGCCTGGAGTATCCGACTAGGCCACCACGAGCAGTACTTC

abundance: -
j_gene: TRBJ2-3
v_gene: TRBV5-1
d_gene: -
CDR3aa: CASSLLVAGNTDTQYF
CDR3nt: TGCGCCAGCAGCTTGCTGGTGGCTGGTAACACAGATACGCAGTATTTT

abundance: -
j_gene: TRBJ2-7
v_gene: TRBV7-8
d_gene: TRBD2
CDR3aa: CASSLEASGPYEQYF
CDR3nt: TGTGCCAGCAGCTTAGAGGCTAGCGGGCCCTACGAGCAGTACTTC

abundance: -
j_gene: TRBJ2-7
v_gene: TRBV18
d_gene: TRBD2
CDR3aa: CASSPTRGTSEYEQYF
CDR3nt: TGTGCCAGCTCACCAACTAGGGGGACTAGCGAGTACGAGCAGTACTTC

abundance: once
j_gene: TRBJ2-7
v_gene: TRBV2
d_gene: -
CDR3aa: CASSEYREQNEQYF
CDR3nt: TGTGCCAGCAGTGAATATAGGGAGCAGAACGAGCAGTACTTC

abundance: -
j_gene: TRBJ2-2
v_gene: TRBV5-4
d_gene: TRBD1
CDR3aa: CASSTRTGGIGGELFF
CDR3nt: TGTGCCAGCAGCACGAGGACAGGGGGCATCGGCGGGGAGCTGTTTTTT

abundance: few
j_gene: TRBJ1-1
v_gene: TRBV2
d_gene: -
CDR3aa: CASSAGEHTEAFF
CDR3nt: TGTGCCAGCAGTGCAGGGGAGCACACTGAAGCTTTCTTT

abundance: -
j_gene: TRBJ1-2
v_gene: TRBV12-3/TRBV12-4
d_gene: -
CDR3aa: CASRTDSIYGYTF
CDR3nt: TGTGCCAGCAGAACCGACAGCATCTATGGCTACACCTTC

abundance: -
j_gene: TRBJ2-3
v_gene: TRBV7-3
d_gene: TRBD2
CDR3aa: CASSFEAGGTDTQYF
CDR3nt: TGTGCCAGCAGCTTTGAAGCGGGAGGCACAGATACGCAGTATTTT

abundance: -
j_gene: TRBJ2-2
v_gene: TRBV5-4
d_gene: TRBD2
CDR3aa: CASSSGLLAGPTGELFF
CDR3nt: TGTGCCAGCAGCTCCGGCCTACTAGCGGGACCCACCGGGGAGCTGTTTTTT

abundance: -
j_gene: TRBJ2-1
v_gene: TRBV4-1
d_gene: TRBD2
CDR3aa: CASSAGTSGRIYNEQFF
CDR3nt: TGCGCCAGCAGCGCCGGGACTAGCGGGAGAATCTACAATGAGCAGTTCTTC

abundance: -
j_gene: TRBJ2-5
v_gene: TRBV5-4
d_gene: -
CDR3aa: CASSHLTTQETQYF
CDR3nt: TGTGCCAGCAGCCACCTAACTACTCAAGAGACCCAGTACTTC

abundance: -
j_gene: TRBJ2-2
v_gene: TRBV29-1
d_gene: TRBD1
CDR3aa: CSAEDRGNGELFF
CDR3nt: TGCAGCGCCGAGGACAGGGGAAACGGGGAGCTGTTTTTT

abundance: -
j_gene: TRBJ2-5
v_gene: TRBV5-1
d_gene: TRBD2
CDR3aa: CASSLSPSGQETQYF
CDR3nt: TGCGCCAGCAGCTTGTCGCCTAGCGGCCAAGAGACCCAGTACTTC

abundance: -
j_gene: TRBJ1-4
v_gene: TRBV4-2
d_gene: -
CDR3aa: CASSQLGGEKLFF
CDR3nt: TGTGCCAGCAGCCAACTTGGAGGAGAAAAACTGTTTTTT

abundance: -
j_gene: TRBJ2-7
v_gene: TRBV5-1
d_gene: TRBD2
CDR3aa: CASGQTSGSYEQYF
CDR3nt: TGCGCCAGCGGACAGACTAGCGGATCCTACGAGCAGTACTTC

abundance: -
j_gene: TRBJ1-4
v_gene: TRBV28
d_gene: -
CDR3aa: CASSPLNEKLFF
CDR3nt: TGTGCCAGCAGTCCCCTGAATGAAAAACTGTTTTTT

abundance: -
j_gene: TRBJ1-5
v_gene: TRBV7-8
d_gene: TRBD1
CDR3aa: CASSLDRVWTGGAGNQPQHF
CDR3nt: TGTGCCAGCAGCTTAGACCGAGTTTGGACAGGGGGCGCGGGCAATCAGCCCCAGCATTTT

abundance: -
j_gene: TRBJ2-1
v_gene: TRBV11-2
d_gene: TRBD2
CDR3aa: CASSLLAGGLGEQFF
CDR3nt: TGTGCCAGCAGCTTGCTAGCGGGAGGCCTTGGGGAGCAGTTCTTC

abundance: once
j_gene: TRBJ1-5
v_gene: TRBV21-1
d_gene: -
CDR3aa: CASSKEGVVETNQPQHF
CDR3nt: TGTGCCAGCAGCAAAGAAGGGGTCGTGGAAACCAATCAGCCCCAGCATTTT

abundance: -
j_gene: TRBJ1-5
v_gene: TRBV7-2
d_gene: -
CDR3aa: CASSLDPGGNQPQHF
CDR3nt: TGTGCCAGCAGCTTAGATCCGGGGGGAAATCAGCCCCAGCATTTT

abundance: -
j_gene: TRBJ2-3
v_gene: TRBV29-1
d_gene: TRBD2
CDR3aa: CSVGKTSGTDTQYF
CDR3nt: TGCAGCGTCGGCAAGACTAGCGGCACAGATACGCAGTATTTT

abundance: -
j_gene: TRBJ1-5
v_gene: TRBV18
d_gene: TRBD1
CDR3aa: CASSGTGGIQPQHF
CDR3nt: TGTGCCAGCTCAGGGACAGGGGGCATTCAGCCCCAGCATTTT

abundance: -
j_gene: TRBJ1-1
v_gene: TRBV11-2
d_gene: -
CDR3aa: CASSSLRGDAEAFF
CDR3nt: TGTGCCAGCAGCTCCCTTCGGGGGGACGCTGAAGCTTTCTTT

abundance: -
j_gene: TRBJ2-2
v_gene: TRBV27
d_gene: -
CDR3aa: CASSFRGWTGELFF
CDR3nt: TGTGCCAGCAGTTTCAGGGGATGGACCGGGGAGCTGTTTTTT

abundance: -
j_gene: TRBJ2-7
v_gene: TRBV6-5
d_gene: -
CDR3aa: CASSSPGLRTYEQYF
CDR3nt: TGTGCCAGCAGTTCTCCGGGATTGAGGACCTACGAGCAGTACTTC

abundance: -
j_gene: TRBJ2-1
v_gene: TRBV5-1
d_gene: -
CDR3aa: CASSLSRLGLSSYNEQFF
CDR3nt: TGCGCCAGCAGCTTGTCGAGGTTGGGACTTAGCTCCTACAATGAGCAGTTCTTC

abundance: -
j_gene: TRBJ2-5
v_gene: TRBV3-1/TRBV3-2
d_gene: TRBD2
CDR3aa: CASSSLASGETQYF
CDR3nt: TGTGCCAGCAGCTCACTAGCGTCTGGCGAGACCCAGTACTTC

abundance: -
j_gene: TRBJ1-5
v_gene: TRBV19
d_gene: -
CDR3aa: CASRYRDSNQPQHF
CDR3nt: TGTGCCAGTAGGTACAGGGATAGCAATCAGCCCCAGCATTTT

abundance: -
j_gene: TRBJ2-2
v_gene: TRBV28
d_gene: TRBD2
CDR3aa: CASRPGGSNTGELFF
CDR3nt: TGTGCCAGCAGACCGGGAGGATCGAACACCGGGGAGCTGTTTTTT

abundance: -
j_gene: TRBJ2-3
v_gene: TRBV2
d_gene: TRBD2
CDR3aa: CAGKGLAGTDTQYF
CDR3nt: TGTGCCGGGAAAGGGCTAGCGGGAACAGATACGCAGTATTTT